The T cell receptor beta chain under discussion was sequenced for a study of response to subunit inactivated influenza vaccine. In its sample, this clonotype was seen a few times. Its antigen is unidentified. General study findings and limits: Authors suggested that a seasonal influenza vaccination recruits few new T cells each time.

TCRdb itself ran the RT-PCR reads through MiXCR, one entry per CDR3 protein. The sample gives around 570,000 distinct CDR3 sequences, 7.6% of which show up once; 10% to 15% is in the top ten. This receptor was taken from a man aged 50 to 69 who received an inactivated influenza vaccine. Material: PBMCs from blood, obtained roughly 24 months after vaccination.

This CDR3 reads CASSSSGTGRTYEQYF. The CDR3 bases are TGTGCCAGCAGTTCCTCGGGGACAGGGAGGACCTACGAGCAGTACTTC. The V gene is TRBV6-5, the J gene TRBJ2-7; 9 bases match TRBD1. CDR1 and CDR2 from the germline V gene are MNHEY and SVGAGI. The V and J ends lost 4 bases and 2 bases, in that order; junction bases with no gene match: 9. The CDR3 has 16 residues.